Listed here are 31 T cell receptor beta chains from one sample, sequenced in a study of T cells expressing NK-cell markers. Reanalyzing the 5' RACE reads, TCRdb keeps one entry per CDR3 protein, without DNA. The table for this sample gives 300,000 to 500,000 distinct CDR3 sequences. Sample: blood T cells: a sorted CD56 or NKG2C T cell subset, CD4+ or CD8+ T cells, or bulk PBMC T cells (not recorded which). Source of these receptors: a woman aged 45-65 years in good health.

The chain combines TRBV14 with TRBJ1-1; TCRdb returns TRBD1, unconfirmable since there is no DNA. The CDR3 runs to 14 residues. CDR1 and CDR2 from the germline V gene are SGHDN and FVKESK. CDR3 region: CASSPREAPHGAFF.

This chain connects TRBV6-6 to TRBJ1-4; TCRdb returns TRBD1, unconfirmable since there is no DNA. There are 12 residues in the CDR3. From germline, CDR1 is MNHNY and CDR2 SVGAGI (reference sequence). CDR3 region: CASSDTGLKLFF.

The V call is TRBV25-1, the J call TRBJ2-2; the TRBD1 assignment by TCRdb is unverifiable without DNA. Per germline, CDR1 MGHDK and CDR2 SYGVNS. CDR3 length: 13 residues. CDR3 loop: CASGTGGAERLFF. Full variable domain (outside the CDR3, taken from reference TRBV25-1 and TRBJ2-2): EADIYQTPRYLVIGTGKKITLECSQTMGHDKMYWYQQDPGMELHLIHYSYGVNSTEKGDLSSESTVSRIRTEHFPLTLESARPSHTSQYLCASGTGGAERLFFGEGSRLTVL.

V is TRBV2 and J is TRBJ2-1; no DNA is available, so the TRBD2 call from TCRdb remains unchecked. The CDR3 runs 18 residues. In germline, CDR1 is SNHLY, CDR2 FYNNEI. The chain's CDR3 is CASSEKTGRVGRGNEQFF.

The rearrangement joins TRBV7-9 to TRBJ2-1; TCRdb selects TRBD1, and the lack of DNA leaves this call unchecked. The CDR3 length is 15 residues. Germline V gene data show CDR1 as SEHNR and CDR2 as FQNEAQ (reference sequence). The CDR3 reads CASSFWDRSYNEQFF. The full variable domain, with the rest looked up from reference TRBV7-9 and TRBJ2-1, is DTGVSQNPRHKITKRGQNVTFRCDPISEHNRLYWYRQTLGQGPEFLTYFQNEAQLEKSRLLSDRFSAERPKGSFSTLEIQRTEQGDSAMYLCASSFWDRSYNEQFFGPGTRLTVL.

The rearrangement joins TRBV12-3 or TRBV12-4 to TRBJ1-5. The CDR3 covers 15 residues. The CDR3 loop is CASSLRRVGNQPQHF.

The rearrangement links TRBV4-1 to TRBJ2-1; TCRdb returns TRBD2, unconfirmable since there is no DNA. CDR3 length: 15 residues. CDR1 and CDR2 from the germline V gene are MGHRA and YSYEKL. This CDR3 reads CASSPTSVSNNEQFF.

This chain uses TRBV2 with TRBJ1-5; without DNA, the TCRdb call of TRBD1 cannot be checked. The CDR3 covers 12 residues. Germline CDR1 SNHLY, CDR2 FYNNEI. The CDR3: CASGGALGPQHF.

The chain uses TRBV7-6 and TRBJ1-1. The length of the CDR3 is 14 residues. In germline, CDR1 is SGHVS, CDR2 FNYEAQ. CDR3 loop: CASSFNIKNTEAFF.

V gene TRBV20-1 combines with J gene TRBJ1-5; TCRdb designates TRBD1, a call that cannot be tested without DNA. CDR1 is DFQATT and CDR2 is SNEGSKA in the germline V gene (reference sequence). The CDR3 sequence is 14 residues long. The CDR3 reads CSAPEGGGNQPQHF.

This chain joins TRBV6-6 and TRBJ2-2; TCRdb calls TRBD1, which cannot be checked without DNA. The CDR3 runs 13 residues. Per the germline V gene, CDR1 is MNHNY and CDR2 is SVGAGI (reference sequence). The CDR3 sequence: CALCGQVTGELFF.

The rearrangement joins TRBV2 to TRBJ2-1. The CDR3 runs 13 residues. Germline CDR1 and CDR2: SNHLY and FYNNEI. CDR3 residues: CASKTSSTDEQFF.

The V and J genes are TRBV12-3 or TRBV12-4 and TRBJ1-2. The CDR3 runs 13 residues. The CDR3 loop reads CASSPGLNYGYTF.

The chain carries TRBV7-7 and TRBJ2-7; lacking DNA, the TRBD2 call made by TCRdb goes unchecked. Germline V CDR1 and CDR2: SSHAT, FNYEAQ (reference sequence). The CDR3 sequence is 15 residues long. CDR3 in amino acids: CASSLGLGTSYEQYF. The variable domain in full, with the rest retrieved from reference TRBV7-7 and TRBJ2-7, is GAGVSQSPRYKVTKRGQDVTLRCDPISSHATLYWYQQALGQGPEFLTYFNYEAQPDKSGLPSDRFSAERPEGSISTLTIQRTEQRDSAMYRCASSLGLGTSYEQYFGPGTRLTVT.

The chain couples TRBV28 to TRBJ2-5; the D call from TCRdb, TRBD1, cannot be confirmed without DNA. The germline gives CDR1 MDHEN, CDR2 SYDVKM. CDR3 length: 15 amino acids. CDR3 residues: CASSPSVGGQETQYF.

The chain uses TRBV12-3 or TRBV12-4 and TRBJ2-2; TCRdb proposes TRBD2, but this gene call is untestable without DNA. The CDR3 is made up of 21 amino acids. The CDR3 region is CASRQGRAGVSRVIDTGELFF.

This chain joins TRBV6-5 and TRBJ2-3; TCRdb returns TRBD1, unconfirmable since there is no DNA. Germline CDR1 is MNHEY and CDR2 is SVGAGI. The CDR3 is 12 residues long. The CDR3 here is CASISQGDTQYF.

The rearrangement links TRBV4-1 to TRBJ2-1; no DNA is available, so the TRBD1 call from TCRdb remains unchecked. This CDR3 comprises 19 residues. Germline CDR1 MGHRA, CDR2 YSYEKL. CDR3 sequence: CASSLYSTRLESSYNEQFF.

The chain has TRBV20-1 and TRBJ1-1; TCRdb reports TRBD1, a call that lacks DNA to check it against. Germline-derived CDR1 and CDR2 are DFQATT and SNEGSKA (reference sequence). This CDR3 contains 16 residues. This chain's CDR3 is CSATPGDSQGRTEAFF.

The genes are TRBV9 and TRBJ2-7; TCRdb gives TRBD1 as the D gene, but with no DNA this cannot be confirmed. Looked up from germline, CDR1 is SGDLS and CDR2 is YYNGEE. The CDR3 spans 16 residues. CDR3 in amino acids: CASSVGPLGAAWEQYF. Full variable domain (remainder filled in from reference TRBV9 and TRBJ2-7): DSGVTQTPKHLITATGQRVTLRCSPRSGDLSVYWYQQSLDQGLQFLIQYYNGEERAKGNILERFSAQQFPDLHSELNLSSLELGDSALYFCASSVGPLGAAWEQYFGPGTRLTVT.

The chain employs TRBV5-1 and TRBJ2-3; TCRdb selects TRBD1, and the lack of DNA leaves this call unchecked. This CDR3 contains 15 residues. CDR1 is SGHRS and CDR2 is YFSETQ in the germline V gene. CDR3: CASSVGLRGTDTQYF. The full variable domain, rest sourced from reference TRBV5-1 and TRBJ2-3, is KAGVTQTPRYLIKTRGQQVTLSCSPISGHRSVSWYQQTPGQGLQFLFEYFSETQRNKGNFPGRFSGRQFSNSRSEMNVSTLELGDSALYLCASSVGLRGTDTQYFGPGTRLTVL.

The chain recombines TRBV3-1 with TRBJ2-1; TCRdb picks TRBD1, but there is no DNA to check that call. Per the germline V gene, CDR1 is LGHDT and CDR2 is YNNKEL (reference sequence). CDR3 length: 15 residues. The CDR3 region is CASSQGDHPRDEQFF.

This chain links TRBV21-1 with TRBJ2-3; TCRdb picks TRBD1, but there is no DNA to check that call. TRBV21-1 represents a pseudogene. The CDR3 consists of 15 residues. CDR3: CASTLVGASTDTQYF.

The chain couples TRBV5-1 to TRBJ2-2; TCRdb names TRBD1, which stays unverified in the absence of DNA. CDR1 and CDR2 (germline): SGHRS, YFSETQ. The CDR3 extends over 17 amino acids. CDR3 sequence reads: CASSFPKGQGNTGELFF.

This chain uses TRBV20-1 with TRBJ2-1; as DNA is missing, the TRBD1 call by TCRdb cannot be tested. Germline-derived CDR1 and CDR2 are DFQATT and SNEGSKA (reference sequence). The CDR3 is 15 residues long. CDR3 loop: CSAPDWPGGYNEQFF.

This chain links TRBV10-3 with TRBJ2-2; TCRdb designates TRBD1, a call that cannot be tested without DNA. Germline-derived CDR1 and CDR2 are ENHRY and SYGVKD. There are 13 residues in the CDR3. CDR3 sequence reads: CAISAGDTGELFF.

The V call is TRBV4-1, the J call TRBJ2-3. The CDR3 runs to 14 residues. Germline values: CDR1 MGHRA, CDR2 YSYEKL. CDR3 protein: CASSQSYSTDTQYF.

The chain recombines TRBV7-3 with TRBJ2-1; the TCRdb call, TRBD1, lacks DNA for checking. The CDR3 runs 17 residues. Germline CDR1 and CDR2: SGHTA and FQGTGA. The CDR3 region is CASSLRRWGRKNNEQFF.

This chain uses TRBV2 with TRBJ1-1. The germline CDR1 and CDR2 sequences are SNHLY and FYNNEI. The CDR3 length is 17 residues. This CDR3 reads CASSEALLAFQNTEAFF.

The rearrangement joins TRBV3-1 to TRBJ1-6. Germline CDR1 LGHDT, CDR2 YNNKEL (reference sequence). The CDR3 is made up of 15 amino acids. CDR3 loop: CASSHWTRDNSPLHF.

This chain links TRBV12-3 or TRBV12-4 with TRBJ2-3; without DNA, the TCRdb call of TRBD1 cannot be checked. CDR3 length: 16 residues. CDR3 residues: CASSLDGQGGPDTQYF.